These 3 T cell receptor beta chains came from one sample sequenced in a study of beta chain features in type 1 diabetes. No antigen has been identified for these receptors. Study-level points and caveats: Moderate but significant shortening of TCRB CDR3s was recorded in all four CD4+ subsets from Type 1 diabetes patients.

The entirety of the isolated RNA underwent reverse transcription, so expressed TCRB transcripts were sequenced. Assay used: immunoSEQ multiplex PCR; TCRdb lists only in-frame clones, some missing. The profile covers about 190,000 clones, with around 8% appearing a single time and approximately 0.93% taken by the ten largest. The sequencing input was central memory CD4+ T cells from blood. The receptors shown here come from a woman aged 40 to 50 with type 1 diabetes.

This chain links TRBV18 with TRBJ1-2; D unclear. This CDR3 comprises 14 residues. Germline loops: CDR1 KGHSH, CDR2 LQKENI. V was cut by 6 bases and J by 3 bases, with 14 bases left in between. The CDR3 DNA is TGTGCCAGCTCCTTGGGTGAGGGCTACTATGGCTACACCTTC. Translated, it gives CASSLGEGYYGYTF.

The gene calls are TRBV9 and TRBJ1-1, with unresolved D. CDR3 length equals 13 residues. Germline V gives CDR1 SGDLS, CDR2 YYNGEE. Trimming took 3 bases from V and 0 from J, leaving 6 bases between them. CDR3 amino acids: CASSATMNTEAFF. The CDR3 coding sequence is TGTGCCAGCAGCGCGACAATGAACACTGAAGCTTTCTTT.

The chain is built from TRBV5-6 and TRBJ2-3, with 13 bases identical to TRBD2. The CDR3 contains 13 residues. V trimming: 4 bases; J trimming: 15 bases; junction bases outside the gene matches: 8. Germline CDR1 is SGHDT and CDR2 is YYEEEE. The CDR3 spells CASSVGTSGNGYF. The DNA of the CDR3 is TGTGCCAGCAGCGTGGGGACTAGCGGGAACGGCTATTTT.